This T cell receptor beta chain was identified in a study of cytomegalovirus exposure and HLA in healthy donors. The study ran its PCR with 60 Vbeta and 13 Jbeta primers. The table came from immunoSEQ multiplex PCR; TCRdb's copy has only in-frame clones and leaves some out. The sample consists of around 130,000 clones, around three quarters of them appearing once. Sequences were obtained from PBMCs. This TCR came from a man aged 30 to 39 in good health and CMV-seronegative.

CDR3 nucleotides: TGTGCCAGCAGTCCAGAGGAAGCGGGAGAAGAGACCCAGTACTTC. Its translation is CASSPEEAGEETQYF. The chain recombines TRBV5-6 with TRBJ2-5, with 8 positions matching TRBD2. The J segment lost 3 bases and the V segment lost 5 bases, leaving 9 bases of the junction unmatched. Germline values: CDR1 SGHDT, CDR2 YYEEEE. CDR3 size: 15 residues. Combining the CDR3 with reference TRBV5-6 and TRBJ2-5 gives the whole variable domain DAGVTQSPTHLIKTRGQQVTLRCSPKSGHDTVSWYQQALGQGPQFIFQYYEEEERQRGNFPDRFSGHQFPNYSSELNVNALLLGDSALYLCASSPEEAGEETQYFGPGTRLLVL.